Below, one TCR beta chain is given with its context. The target antigen is unknown. The identical CDR3 is also encoded by other nucleotide sequences in the sample. The entry originates in a study of shared clonotypes between healthy human individuals. The study, taken as a whole, reports: Four donors shared approximately 5% of their naive CD4 clonotypes. A reduction in generation probabilities was seen for non-shared clonotypes relative to those shared by all four donors. Richness estimates generally favored naive over memory subsets.

Generated by immunoSEQ multiplex PCR, the TCRdb table keeps only in-frame clones and is missing some. The sample has 2,100,000 or so clones, 95% seen once. The specimen sequenced was naive CD4+ T cells sorted from blood. Subset: CD45RA+ positively selected. The TCR originated in a man between 18 and 29 years old in good health.

CDR3 region: CASSLVGRNEQFF. The CDR3 bases are TGTGCCAGCAGCTTAGTGGGCCGCAATGAGCAGTTCTTC. This chain links TRBV7-9 with TRBJ2-1, with D uncertain. The CDR3 length is 13 residues. Germline CDR1 SEHNR, CDR2 FQNEAQ (reference sequence). V gave up 1 base and J gave up 6 bases, with 7 bases separating them.